These T cell receptor beta chains were read from a single sample in a study of cytomegalovirus exposure and HLA in healthy donors. Assay: immunoSEQ multiplex PCR; the TCRdb copy retains only in-frame clones and omits some. The table includes some 110,000 clones, approximately 74% detected once. Sequencing input: PBMCs. The receptor source for this set is a woman aged 45-65 years in good health and CMV-seropositive. CDR3s include the opening cysteine and the closing phenylalanine or tryptophan. A D gene is named only where the DNA matches it firmly. Clone size, where shown, is once, few, many, or a class for clones that have expanded.

TRBJ2-7	TRBV5-4	TRBD2	few	14	TGTGCCAGCAGCTTCGCGGGAGGGTTCTACGAGCAGTACTTC	CASSFAGGFYEQYF
TRBJ2-7	TRBV5-1	TRBD2	NA	15	TGCGCCAGCAGCGTTGGGACTAGCGTACCCTACGAGCAGTACTTC	CASSVGTSVPYEQYF
TRBJ1-5	TRBV7-2	NA	NA	14	TGTGCCAGCAGCTTAGCTCAGACTAATCAGCCCCAGCATTTT	CASSLAQTNQPQHF
TRBJ1-2	TRBV7-2	NA	NA	13	TGTGCCAGCAGCTTAGAGCCTGTCTATGGCTACACCTTC	CASSLEPVYGYTF
TRBJ2-3	TRBV4-2	NA	once	16	TGTGCCAGCAGCCAAGATCTGGCTAGCGGCACAGATACGCAGTATTTT	CASSQDLASGTDTQYF
TRBJ2-7	TRBV7-2	TRBD1	NA	15	TGTGCCAGCAGCCCCACCTCGGGACAGGGCTACGAGCAGTACTTC	CASSPTSGQGYEQYF
TRBJ2-1	TRBV29-1	TRBD2	NA	14	TGCAGCGGGACTAGCGGGGCGATAAGAAATGAGCAGTTCTTC	CSGTSGAIRNEQFF
TRBJ1-1	TRBV6-6	TRBD1	NA	15	TGTGCCAGCAGTTACGCTACAGGGGGGCGGACTGAAGCTTTCTTT	CASSYATGGRTEAFF
TRBJ1-2	TRBV7-2	TRBD1	NA	15	TGTGCCAGCAGCGGAGATGGACAGGGCAACTATGGCTACACCTTC	CASSGDGQGNYGYTF
TRBJ1-4	TRBV15	NA	NA	14	TGTGCCACCACCAGCAGAGCTGACACCGAAAAACTGTTTTTT	CATTSRADTEKLFF
TRBJ2-1	TRBV27	TRBD2	NA	15	TGTGCCAGCAGCCTAACTAGCGGGTCCTACAATGAGCAGTTCTTC	CASSLTSGSYNEQFF
TRBJ2-7	TRBV19	TRBD1	NA	14	TGTGCCAGTAGTATTAGGACAGGGCCCTACGAGCAGTACTTC	CASSIRTGPYEQYF
TRBJ1-5	TRBV10-2	TRBD1	once	15	TGCGCCAGCAGCCCCGACAGGGGTTGGGAACAGCCCCAGCATTTT	CASSPDRGWEQPQHF
TRBJ2-1	TRBV19	TRBD2	NA	15	TGTGCCAGTAGTGTTCTAGCGGGAGTCACAAATGAGCAGTTCTTC	CASSVLAGVTNEQFF
TRBJ2-5	TRBV18	TRBD1	NA	15	TGTGCCAGCTCACCGTCGCAGGGGGAAGAAGAGACCCAGTACTTC	CASSPSQGEEETQYF
TRBJ2-1	TRBV18	NA	NA	13	TGTGCCAGCTCACCTAGGACGGACAGTGAGCAGTTCTTC	CASSPRTDSEQFF
TRBJ1-5	TRBV6-1	TRBD1	NA	13	TGTGCCACTAAGGGACAGGGAGTCCAGCCCCAGCATTTT	CATKGQGVQPQHF
TRBJ2-1	TRBV15	NA	NA	15	TGTGCCACCAGCAACACAACTGCAGCGTACAATGAGCAGTTCTTC	CATSNTTAAYNEQFF
TRBJ2-2	TRBV19	TRBD2	NA	14	TGTGCCAGTAGTACGGGAGGTAACACCGGGGAGCTGTTTTTT	CASSTGGNTGELFF
TRBJ2-5	TRBV14	NA	once	17	TGTGCCAGCAGCCAAGAACGGGGGGCCGGTCGCCAAGAGACCCAGTACTTC	CASSQERGAGRQETQYF
TRBJ2-1	TRBV5-1	NA	NA	14	TGCGCCAGTAGCTGGGGACAGCCGGGGGATGAGCAGTTCTTC	CASSWGQPGDEQFF
TRBJ1-1	TRBV10-3	TRBD1	NA	15	TGTGCCATCACCCCAAGACAGGGGAAGAACACTGAAGCTTTCTTT	CAITPRQGKNTEAFF